This note documents a single T cell receptor (beta chain) sequence. Its antigen remains unidentified. The sample is drawn from a study of OX40 agonist ivuxolimab in advanced cancers. Generated by immunoSEQ multiplex PCR, the TCRdb table keeps only in-frame clones and is missing some. Altogether roughly 67,000 clones are present, 82% being singletons, with the ten largest covering roughly 5.8%. CDR3 length equals 16 residues. Germline CDR1 and CDR2: ENHRY and SYGVKD. V shed 2 bases and J shed 3 bases, with 16 bases lying between them. Study-wide results and caveats: Clonal expansion among partial responders at 0.1-3.0 mg/kg ranked near the lowest. More expanded clones were found, on average, in CD8+ than in CD4+ T cells.

Sequenced here: CD4+ or CD8+ T cells sorted from blood, sampled in a trial of the OX40 agonist ivuxolimab. The chain uses TRBV10-3 and TRBJ2-5, with D tentatively TRBD1 (5 bases). This receptor was taken from an adult with an advanced solid tumor such as melanoma, head and neck, liver or kidney cancer. CDR3 amino acids: CAISEPSGSRKETQYF. In nucleotides, the CDR3 is TGTGCCATCAGTGAGCCATCAGGGTCACGCAAAGAGACCCAGTACTTC.